These 20 T cell receptor beta chains came from one sample sequenced in a study of T cell responses to AZD1222 COVID-19 vaccine. Generated by immunoSEQ multiplex PCR, the TCRdb table keeps only in-frame clones and is missing some. The table includes tens of thousands of clones, roughly 87% detected once. Sequences were derived from peripheral blood, sampled on day 0 of AZD1222 vaccination. These receptors were taken from an adult in good health.

This clone was counted a single time. The genes are TRBV18 and TRBJ2-5; tentatively, D is TRBD1 or TRBD2 (5 bases each). CDR1 is KGHSH, CDR2 LQKENI, per germline. This CDR3 is 12 amino acids long. Trimming stripped 2 bases from V and 4 bases from J, with 5 bases between. In nucleotides, the CDR3 is TGTGCCAGCTCACCAGGGGGAGAGACCCAGTACTTC. It encodes CASSPGGETQYF.

The chain is built from TRBV9 and TRBJ2-1, with 8 bases identical to TRBD1. This CDR3 comprises 16 residues. The V segment lost 3 bases and the J segment 6 bases; nucleotides outside the gene matches: 11. The germline V gene encodes CDR1 SGDLS and CDR2 YYNGEE. In DNA, the CDR3 is TGTGCCAGCAGCGCCCCCCCAGGGGGCGCGTCCAATGAGCAGTTCTTC. The encoded protein is CASSAPPGGASNEQFF.

The genes are TRBV6-5 and TRBJ1-6; a weak D match, TRBD1 (5 bases). The ends were cut back, 5 bases at V and 8 bases at J, with 10 bases in the middle. The CDR3 sequence is 13 residues long. The germline gives CDR1 MNHEY, CDR2 SVGAGI. CDR3 in amino acids: CASSRDGDSPLHF. Here the CDR3 DNA reads TGTGCCAGCAGTCGGGACGGCGATTCACCCCTCCACTTT.

This clone occurred once. V and J are TRBV5-1 and TRBJ2-3; D gene ambiguous. The CDR3 has 14 amino acids. From germline, CDR1 is SGHRS and CDR2 YFSETQ. V lost 4 bases and J 4 bases, leaving 13 bases between the germline ends. Written as DNA, the CDR3 is TGCGCCAGCAGCCTCGTTCCCGTGCCAGATACGCAGTATTTT. Its protein product is CASSLVPVPDTQYF.

This clone was counted once. The V call is TRBV9, the J call TRBJ1-3, with D maybe TRBD1 (5 bases). Germline CDR1 and CDR2: SGDLS and YYNGEE. This CDR3 comprises 14 residues. Trimming stripped 0 bases from V and 4 bases from J, with 8 bases between. The CDR3 nucleotides are TGTGCCAGCAGCGTAGCCAGGGAAGGAAACACCATATATTTT. Translating it yields CASSVAREGNTIYF. The full variable domain, in which reference TRBV9 and TRBJ1-3 provide the parts outside the CDR3, is DSGVTQTPKHLITATGQRVTLRCSPRSGDLSVYWYQQSLDQGLQFLIQYYNGEERAKGNILERFSAQQFPDLHSELNLSSLELGDSALYFCASSVAREGNTIYFGEGSWLTVV.

Only one count was recorded for this clone. The chain couples TRBV27 to TRBJ2-2; 12 nucleotides align to TRBD2. The CDR3 has 17 amino acids. Germline loops: CDR1 MNHEY, CDR2 SMNVEV (reference sequence). V was pared by 4 bases and J by 4 bases, with 7 bases of the junction left unmatched. The CDR3 DNA is TGTGCCAGCAGTTATCCTAGCGGGGGGGCGGGCACCGGGGAGCTGTTTTTT. Translation gives CASSYPSGGAGTGELFF.

The chain recombines TRBV15 with TRBJ2-1, with 10 bases that match TRBD1. CDR1 LNHNV and CDR2 YYDKDF come from the germline V gene (reference sequence). The CDR3 has 16 residues. With V trimmed by 4 bases and J by 1 base, 4 bases remained unmatched. The CDR3 is CATSTGQGRSYNEQFF. The DNA for the CDR3 is TGTGCCACCAGCACGGGACAGGGGCGGTCCTACAATGAGCAGTTCTTC. Combining the CDR3 with reference TRBV15 and TRBJ2-1 gives the whole variable domain DAMVIQNPRYQVTQFGKPVTLSCSQTLNHNVMYWYQQKSSQAPKLLFHYYDKDFNNEADTPDNFQSRRPNTSFCFLDIRSPGLGDTAMYLCATSTGQGRSYNEQFFGPGTRLTVL.

This chain joins TRBV6-5 and TRBJ2-7, with 9 nucleotides matching TRBD1. Germline V gene sequence: CDR1 MNHEY, CDR2 SVGAGI. The ends lost 3 bases at V and 0 bases at J; junction bases unmatched: 6. This CDR3 contains 16 residues. DNA for the CDR3: TGTGCCAGCAGTTATGAGACAGGGGGGCTCTCCTACGAGCAGTACTTC. Translating it yields CASSYETGGLSYEQYF.

The chain employs TRBV4-1 and TRBJ1-2, with D hard to call. CDR1 MGHRA and CDR2 YSYEKL come from the germline V gene. The CDR3 sequence is 13 residues long. V lost 1 base and J 9 bases, leaving 12 bases between the germline ends. CDR3 protein: CASSQGLPVSYTF. For the CDR3, the DNA is TGCGCCAGCAGCCAAGGCTTGCCGGTGAGCTACACCTTC.

The sample holds one count of this clone. This rearrangement joins TRBV6-5 to TRBJ2-7; no reliable D call. Germline values: CDR1 MNHEY, CDR2 SVGAGI. V was shortened by 2 bases and J by 4 bases, with 9 bases between the two germline ends. The CDR3 is 13 amino acids. The CDR3 DNA reads as TGTGCCAGCAGTTACAGCAGGCAATACGAGCAGTACTTC. Translating gives CASSYSRQYEQYF.

V gene TRBV28 combines with J gene TRBJ2-7, with TRBD1 matching 8 bases. Germline assignment: CDR1 MDHEN and CDR2 SYDVKM. The junction had 5 bases not matched to a gene; V was cut back by 2 bases and J by 2 bases. This CDR3 is 15 amino acids long. CDR3 nucleotide sequence: TGTGCCAGCAGTTTAAAGGGACAGGATCCCTACGAGCAGTACTTC. Translation: CASSLKGQDPYEQYF. Variable domain in full (rest from reference TRBV28 and TRBJ2-7): DVKVTQSSRYLVKRTGEKVFLECVQDMDHENMFWYRQDPGLGLRLIYFSYDVKMKEKGDIPEGYSVSREKKERFSLILESASTNQTSMYLCASSLKGQDPYEQYFGPGTRLTVT.

This clone was picked up one time. The J gene is TRBJ1-2, the V gene TRBV10-3; D is possibly TRBD1 (5 bases). Germline CDR1 and CDR2: ENHRY and SYGVKD. V lost 4 bases and J lost 7, with 16 bases in between. The CDR3 has 14 amino acids. The CDR3 DNA reads as TGTGCCATCAGTGCCCAGGGAGACGGGGGTGGCTACACCTTC. Translated: CAISAQGDGGGYTF.

V is TRBV15 and J is TRBJ1-2, with D maybe TRBD1 (5 bases). This CDR3 is built from 15 residues. CDR1 and CDR2 from the germline V gene are LNHNV and YYDKDF (reference sequence). V lost 7 bases to trimming and J lost 2 bases, with 17 bases between them. CDR3 nucleotides: TGTGCCACCACCTTCGGGAGGGGCCTGAACTATGGCTACACCTTC. Its protein is CATTFGRGLNYGYTF.

The V gene is TRBV5-6, the J gene TRBJ1-4; no clear D. CDR1 and CDR2 from the germline V gene are SGHDT and YYEEEE. The CDR3 extends over 14 amino acids. V lost 1 base to trimming and J lost 7 bases, with 11 bases between them. The CDR3 region is CASSLWPRSEKLFF. CDR3 coding DNA: TGTGCCAGCAGCTTGTGGCCCCGGAGTGAAAAACTGTTTTTT.

Remarks on this clone: Sequence at one end of the junction differs from germline and may be a read error. The gene calls are TRBV7-7 and TRBJ2-5; D call uncertain. This CDR3 region has 15 residues. Looked up from germline, CDR1 is SSHAT and CDR2 is FNYEAQ (reference sequence). CDR3 sequence: CASSTGGRLQETQYF. CDR3 DNA: TGTGCTAGCAGCACCGGTGGGCGGCTACAAGAGACCCAGTACTTC.

The chain links TRBV27 to TRBJ2-5; 13 nucleotides line up with TRBD2. Trimming at V came to 4 bases and at J to 5 bases, leaving 13 bases not matched to a gene. Per the germline V gene, CDR1 is MNHEY and CDR2 is SMNVEV (reference sequence). The CDR3 spans 18 residues. CDR3 loop: CASSSRLGLAGARETQYF. Written as DNA, the CDR3 is TGTGCCAGCAGTTCCAGACTCGGACTAGCGGGGGCCAGGGAGACCCAGTACTTC.

The chain combines TRBV19 with TRBJ1-3; 11 nucleotides line up with TRBD1. There are 15 residues in the CDR3. Germline V CDR1 and CDR2: LNHDA, SQIVND (reference sequence). The junction had 7 bases not matched to a gene; V was cut back by 7 bases and J by 5 bases. DNA for the CDR3: TGTGCCAGTACCCCAGGACAGGGGGCTAGAAACACCATATATTTT. Residues: CASTPGQGARNTIYF. The complete variable domain, with remaining parts taken from reference TRBV19 and TRBJ1-3, reads DGGITQSPKYLFRKEGQNVTLSCEQNLNHDAMYWYRQDPGQGLRLIYYSQIVNDFQKGDIAEGYSVSREKKESFPLTVTSAQKNPTAFYLCASTPGQGARNTIYFGEGSWLTVV.

In this sample, this clone turned up once. The CDR3, as DNA: TGTGCCAGCCAGTTAAAGGGAAATAGAAGCAATCAGCCCCAGCATTTT. Its protein is CASQLKGNRSNQPQHF. V gene TRBV19 combines with J gene TRBJ1-5; D is undetermined. V was cut by 9 bases and J by 1 base, with 19 bases left in between. CDR1 and CDR2 from the germline V gene are LNHDA and SQIVND (reference sequence). CDR3 length equals 16 residues.

The rearrangement uses TRBV5-1 and TRBJ1-1; 7 bases are shared with TRBD1. CDR1 and CDR2 (germline): SGHRS, YFSETQ. This CDR3 has 17 residues. With V trimmed by 4 bases and J by 0 bases, 12 bases remained unmatched. CDR3 in DNA: TGCGCCAGCAGCCGATCGATCGGGACAGCTATGAACACTGAAGCTTTCTTT. Translated, it gives CASSRSIGTAMNTEAFF. The full variable domain, with the rest looked up from reference TRBV5-1 and TRBJ1-1, is KAGVTQTPRYLIKTRGQQVTLSCSPISGHRSVSWYQQTPGQGLQFLFEYFSETQRNKGNFPGRFSGRQFSNSRSEMNVSTLELGDSALYLCASSRSIGTAMNTEAFFGQGTRLTVV.

The chain joins TRBV6-1 to TRBJ1-6; no definite D call. This CDR3 has 15 amino acids. The V gene's germline CDR1 is MNHNS and CDR2 SASEGT. V was clipped by 3 bases and J by 9 bases, with 15 bases between them. Here the CDR3 reads CASSDVDTDGSPLHF. CDR3 coding DNA: TGTGCCAGCAGTGACGTAGACACGGATGGTTCACCCCTCCACTTT.